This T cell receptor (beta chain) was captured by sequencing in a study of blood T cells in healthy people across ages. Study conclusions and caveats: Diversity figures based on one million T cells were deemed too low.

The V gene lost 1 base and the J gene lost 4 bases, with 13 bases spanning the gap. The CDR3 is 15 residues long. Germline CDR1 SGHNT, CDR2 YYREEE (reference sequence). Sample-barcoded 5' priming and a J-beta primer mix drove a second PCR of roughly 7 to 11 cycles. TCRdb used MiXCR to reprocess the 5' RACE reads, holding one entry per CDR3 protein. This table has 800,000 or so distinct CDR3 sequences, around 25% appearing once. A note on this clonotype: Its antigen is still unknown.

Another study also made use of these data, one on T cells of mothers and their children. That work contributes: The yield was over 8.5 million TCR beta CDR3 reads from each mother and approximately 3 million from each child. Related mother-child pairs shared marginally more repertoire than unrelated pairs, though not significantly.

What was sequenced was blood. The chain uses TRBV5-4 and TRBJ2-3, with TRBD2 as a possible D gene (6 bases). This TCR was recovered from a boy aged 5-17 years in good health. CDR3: CASSLPGGPPDTQYF. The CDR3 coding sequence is TGTGCCAGCAGCTTGCCAGGAGGGCCCCCAGATACGCAGTATTTT.